This record covers a single T cell receptor beta chain. Its antigen is unidentified. This entry is derived from a study of OX40 agonist ivuxolimab in advanced cancers. Study-wide background: Partial responses occurred in three patients (one hepatocellular carcinoma, two cutaneous melanoma).

The CDR3 covers 14 residues. Germline lookup yields CDR1 SGHDN and CDR2 FVKESK. Between the trimmed V and J ends, which lost 3 bases and 3 bases, there was a span of 9 bases. TCRdb's table, derived via immunoSEQ multiplex PCR, lists solely in-frame clones and lacks some. The sample lists about 69,000 clones; roughly 92% were seen once. Study-level results: Researchers report that CD8+ T cells had, on average, more expanded clones than CD4+.

The source is an adult with an advanced solid tumor such as melanoma, head and neck, liver or kidney cancer. The gene calls are TRBV14 and TRBJ1-5; D perhaps matches TRBD1 (5 bases). The sequencing here drew on CD4+ or CD8+ T cells sorted from blood, taken in a trial of the OX40 agonist ivuxolimab. Here the CDR3 DNA reads TGTGCCAGCAGCCACGGGGGGAACAATCAGCCCCAGCATTTT. Translated: CASSHGGNNQPQHF.